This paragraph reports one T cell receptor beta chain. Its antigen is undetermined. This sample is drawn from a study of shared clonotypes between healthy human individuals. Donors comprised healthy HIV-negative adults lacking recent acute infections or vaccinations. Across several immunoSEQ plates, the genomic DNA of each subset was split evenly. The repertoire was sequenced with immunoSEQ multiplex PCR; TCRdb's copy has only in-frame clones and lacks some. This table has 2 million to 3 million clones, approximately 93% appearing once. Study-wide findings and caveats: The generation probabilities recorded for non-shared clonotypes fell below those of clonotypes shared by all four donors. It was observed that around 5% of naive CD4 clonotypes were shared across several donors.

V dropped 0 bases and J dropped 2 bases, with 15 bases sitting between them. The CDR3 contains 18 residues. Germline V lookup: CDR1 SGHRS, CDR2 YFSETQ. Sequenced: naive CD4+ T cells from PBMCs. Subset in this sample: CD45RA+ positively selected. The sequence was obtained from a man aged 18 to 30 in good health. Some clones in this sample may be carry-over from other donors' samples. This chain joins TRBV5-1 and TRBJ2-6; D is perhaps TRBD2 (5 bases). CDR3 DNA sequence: TGCGCCAGCAGCTTGGCCCCTTCGTCGAGGGCTGGGGCCAACGTCCTGACTTTC. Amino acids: CASSLAPSSRAGANVLTF.